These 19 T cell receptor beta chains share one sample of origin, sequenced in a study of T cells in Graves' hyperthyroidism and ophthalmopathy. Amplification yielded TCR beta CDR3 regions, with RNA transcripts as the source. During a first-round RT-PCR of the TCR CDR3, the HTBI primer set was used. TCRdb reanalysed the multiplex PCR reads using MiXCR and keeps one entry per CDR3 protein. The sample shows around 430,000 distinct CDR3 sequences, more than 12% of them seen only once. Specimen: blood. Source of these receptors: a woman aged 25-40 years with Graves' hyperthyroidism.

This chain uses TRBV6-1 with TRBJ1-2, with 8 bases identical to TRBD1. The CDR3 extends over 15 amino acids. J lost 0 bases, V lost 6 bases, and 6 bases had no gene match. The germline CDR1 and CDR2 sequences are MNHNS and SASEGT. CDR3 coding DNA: TGTGCCAGCAGGGTGACAGGGGAAGCTAACTATGGCTACACCTTC. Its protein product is CASRVTGEANYGYTF.

In DNA form, the CDR3 reads TGTGCCACCAGTGACAACAGGGAAGGAGGTACGCAGTATTTT. This translates into CATSDNREGGTQYF. The V call is TRBV24-1, the J call TRBJ2-3, with a possible D match to TRBD1 (6 bases). The germline V and J ends were trimmed by 4 bases and 8 bases, with 15 bases remaining between them. The CDR3 contains 14 residues. The V gene's germline CDR1 is KGHDR and CDR2 SFDVKD.

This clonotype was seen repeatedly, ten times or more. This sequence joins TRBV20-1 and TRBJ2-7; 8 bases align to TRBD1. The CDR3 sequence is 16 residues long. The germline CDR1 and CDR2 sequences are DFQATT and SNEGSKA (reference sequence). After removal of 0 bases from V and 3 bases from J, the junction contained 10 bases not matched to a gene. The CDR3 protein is CSARDHGAGGRYEQYF. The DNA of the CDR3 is TGCAGTGCTAGAGATCATGGGGCAGGGGGCCGCTACGAGCAGTACTTC.

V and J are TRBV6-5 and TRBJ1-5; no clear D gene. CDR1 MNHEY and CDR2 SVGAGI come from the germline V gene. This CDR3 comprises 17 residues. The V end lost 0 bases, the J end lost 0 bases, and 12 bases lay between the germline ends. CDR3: CASSYSIPRNSNQPQHF. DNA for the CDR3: TGTGCCAGCAGTTACTCGATACCGAGGAATAGCAATCAGCCCCAGCATTTT.

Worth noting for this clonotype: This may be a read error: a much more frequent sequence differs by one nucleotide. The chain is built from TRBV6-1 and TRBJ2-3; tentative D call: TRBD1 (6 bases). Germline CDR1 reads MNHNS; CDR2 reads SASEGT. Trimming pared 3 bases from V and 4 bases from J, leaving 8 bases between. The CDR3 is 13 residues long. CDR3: CASSEGAPDTQYF. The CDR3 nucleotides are TGTGCCAGCAGTGAGGGGGCCCCAGATACGCAGTATTTT.

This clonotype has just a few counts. The chain's CDR3 is CASSIVRGGGYNEQFF. In DNA, the CDR3 is TGTGCCAGTAGTATAGTGCGGGGCGGAGGGTACAATGAGCAGTTCTTC. The rearrangement joins TRBV19 to TRBJ2-1; D possibly corresponds to TRBD2 (6 bases). The CDR3 is made up of 16 amino acids. V lost 1 base and J 4 bases, leaving 14 bases between the germline ends. CDR1 LNHDA and CDR2 SQIVND come from the germline V gene (reference sequence).

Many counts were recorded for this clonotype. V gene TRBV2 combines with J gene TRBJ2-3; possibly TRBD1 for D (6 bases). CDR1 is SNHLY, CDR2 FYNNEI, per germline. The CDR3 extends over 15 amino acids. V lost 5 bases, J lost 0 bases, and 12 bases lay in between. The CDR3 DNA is TGTGCCAGCAGTTCCCTGACAGGTAGCACAGATACGCAGTATTTT. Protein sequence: CASSSLTGSTDTQYF.

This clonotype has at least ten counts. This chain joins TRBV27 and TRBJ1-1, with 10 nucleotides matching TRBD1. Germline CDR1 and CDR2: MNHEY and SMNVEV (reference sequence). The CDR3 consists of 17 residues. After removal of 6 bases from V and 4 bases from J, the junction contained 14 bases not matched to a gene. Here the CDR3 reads CASSSGQGSSWVTEAFF. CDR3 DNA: TGTGCCAGCAGCTCGGGACAGGGGAGTTCTTGGGTCACTGAAGCTTTCTTT.

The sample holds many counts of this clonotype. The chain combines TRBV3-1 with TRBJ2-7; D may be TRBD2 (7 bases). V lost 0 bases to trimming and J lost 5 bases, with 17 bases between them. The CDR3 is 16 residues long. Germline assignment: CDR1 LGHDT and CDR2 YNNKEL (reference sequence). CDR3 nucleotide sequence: TGTGCCAGCAGCCAAGATCTTAGGGGGAGGGCTCACGAGCAGTACTTC. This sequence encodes CASSQDLRGRAHEQYF.

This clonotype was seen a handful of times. CDR3 residues: CAWRRENTQYF. The CDR3 region has the DNA TGTGCCTGGAGAAGGGAGAATACGCAGTATTTT. This chain uses TRBV30 with TRBJ2-3, with a possible D match to TRBD2 (5 bases). Germline lookup yields CDR1 GTSNPN and CDR2 SVGIG (reference sequence). This CDR3 has 11 residues. V lost 3 bases and J lost 7, with 8 bases in between.

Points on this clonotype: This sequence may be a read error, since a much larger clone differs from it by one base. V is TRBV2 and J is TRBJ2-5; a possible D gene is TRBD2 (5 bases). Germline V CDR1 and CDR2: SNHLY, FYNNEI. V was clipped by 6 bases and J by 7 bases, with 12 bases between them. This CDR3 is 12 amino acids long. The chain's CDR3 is CASSGLDGTQYF. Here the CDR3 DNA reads TGTGCCAGCAGCGGACTTGATGGGACCCAGTACTTC.

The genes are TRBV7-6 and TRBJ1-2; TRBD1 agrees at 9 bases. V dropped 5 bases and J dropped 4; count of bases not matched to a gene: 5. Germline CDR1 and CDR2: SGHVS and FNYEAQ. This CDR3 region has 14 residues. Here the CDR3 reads CASSPGQGRYGYTF. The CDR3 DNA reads TGTGCCAGCAGCCCCGGACAGGGGCGCTATGGCTACACCTTC.

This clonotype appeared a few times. This CDR3 reads CASSETLVRGRSGYTF. The CDR3 region has the DNA TGTGCCAGCAGTGAAACGTTGGTCAGGGGGCGTTCTGGCTACACCTTC. The chain uses TRBV2 and TRBJ1-2; 8 bases map to TRBD1. J gave up 7 bases and V 2 bases, and 12 bases lay outside the gene matches. CDR1 is SNHLY and CDR2 is FYNNEI in the germline V gene. This CDR3 has 16 amino acids.

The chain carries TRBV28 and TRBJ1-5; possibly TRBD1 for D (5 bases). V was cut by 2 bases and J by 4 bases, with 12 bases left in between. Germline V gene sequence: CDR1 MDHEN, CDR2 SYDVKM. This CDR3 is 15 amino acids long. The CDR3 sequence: CASSLIYPGNQPQHF. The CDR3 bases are TGTGCCAGCAGTTTAATCTATCCAGGGAATCAGCCCCAGCATTTT.

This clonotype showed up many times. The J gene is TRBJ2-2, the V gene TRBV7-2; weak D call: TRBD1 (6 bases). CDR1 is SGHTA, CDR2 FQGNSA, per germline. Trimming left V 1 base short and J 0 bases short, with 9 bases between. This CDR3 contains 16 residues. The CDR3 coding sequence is TGTGCCAGCAGCTTAGGCAGGGGCCCGAACACCGGGGAGCTGTTTTTT. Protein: CASSLGRGPNTGELFF.

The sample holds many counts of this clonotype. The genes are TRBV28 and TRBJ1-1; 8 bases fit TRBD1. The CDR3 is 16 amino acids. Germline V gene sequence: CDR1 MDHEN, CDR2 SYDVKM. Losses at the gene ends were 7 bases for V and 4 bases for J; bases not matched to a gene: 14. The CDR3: CASKYSAGGGSTEAFF. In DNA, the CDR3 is TGTGCCAGCAAGTACTCCGCAGGGGGCGGTTCCACTGAAGCTTTCTTT.

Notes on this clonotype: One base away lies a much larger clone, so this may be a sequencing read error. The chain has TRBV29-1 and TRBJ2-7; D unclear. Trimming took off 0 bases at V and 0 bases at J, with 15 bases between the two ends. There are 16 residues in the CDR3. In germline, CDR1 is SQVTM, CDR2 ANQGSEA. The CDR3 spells CSVEDRGERTSYEQYF. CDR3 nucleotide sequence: TGCAGCGTTGAAGATCGAGGCGAGAGGACCTCCTACGAGCAGTACTTC.

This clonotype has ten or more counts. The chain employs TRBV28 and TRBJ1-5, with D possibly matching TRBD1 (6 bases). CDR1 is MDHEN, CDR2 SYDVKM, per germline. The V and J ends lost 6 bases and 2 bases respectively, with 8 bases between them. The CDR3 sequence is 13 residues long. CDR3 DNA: TGTGCCAGCAGATGGACAGGCAATCAGCCCCAGCATTTT. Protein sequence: CASRWTGNQPQHF.

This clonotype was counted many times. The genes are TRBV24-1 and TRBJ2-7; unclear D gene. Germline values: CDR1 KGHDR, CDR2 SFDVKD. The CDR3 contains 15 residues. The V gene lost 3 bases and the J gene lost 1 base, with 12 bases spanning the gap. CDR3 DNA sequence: TGTGCCACCAGTGATGGGCAGCCTTTTTCCTACGAGCAGTACTTC. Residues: CATSDGQPFSYEQYF.